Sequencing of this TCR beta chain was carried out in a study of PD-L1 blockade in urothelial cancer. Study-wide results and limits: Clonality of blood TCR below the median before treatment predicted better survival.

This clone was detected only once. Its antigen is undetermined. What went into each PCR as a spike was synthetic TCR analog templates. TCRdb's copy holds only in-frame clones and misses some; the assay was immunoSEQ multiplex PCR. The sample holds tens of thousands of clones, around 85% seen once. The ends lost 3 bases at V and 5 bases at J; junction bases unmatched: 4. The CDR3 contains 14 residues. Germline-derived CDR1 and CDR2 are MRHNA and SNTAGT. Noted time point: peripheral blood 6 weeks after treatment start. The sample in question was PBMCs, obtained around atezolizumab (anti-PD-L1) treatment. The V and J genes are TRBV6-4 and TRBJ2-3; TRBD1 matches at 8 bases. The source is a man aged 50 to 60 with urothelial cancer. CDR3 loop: CASSDGQGGDTQYF. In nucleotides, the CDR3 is TGTGCCAGCAGTGATGGACAGGGTGGAGATACGCAGTATTTT.